The clone carrying this T cell receptor (beta chain) turned up a few times. Its cognate antigen is unknown. TCRdb passed the RT-PCR reads through MiXCR, listing each CDR3 protein once. The sample includes about 480,000 distinct CDR3 sequences, roughly 23% of them seen just once. V lost 5 bases to trimming and J lost 8 bases, with 15 bases between them. There are 14 residues in the CDR3. The data are from a study of response to subunit inactivated influenza vaccine. Whole-study results and caveats: With each seasonal influenza vaccination, the authors suggested, few new T cells are recruited.

The genes are TRBV12-3 or TRBV12-4 and TRBJ2-2; D is uncertain. The clonotype was recovered from a man over 45 who received an inactivated influenza vaccine. Here the sequenced sample was CD4+ T cells sorted from PBMCs, taken more than 4 days after vaccination. CDR3 in DNA: TGTGCCAGCAGTCCCCTTAGGGCTATGGGGGAGCTGTTTTTT. Its translation: CASSPLRAMGELFF.